This passage covers 28 T cell receptor beta chains from one sample sequenced in a study of CD8+CD57+ T cells in acquired aplastic anemia. The authors sequenced patients whose flow cytometry had shown CD8+CD57+ cell expansion. It was genomic DNA that served as the template for profiling TCR beta VDJ and CDR3. TCRdb itself ran the reads through MiXCR, one entry per CDR3 protein. Of approximately 250,000 distinct CDR3 sequences detected, approximately 79% appear once; the ten largest clones hold roughly two fifths. Sequenced: sorted CD4+, CD8+, or CD8+CD57+ T cells (not recorded which) from PBMCs. The receptors here all came from a human donor with aplastic anemia.

This clonotype was observed a handful of times. The chain uses TRBV5-1 and TRBJ2-7; TRBD2 matches 8 bases. Trimming removed 0 bases from V and 1 base from J; junction bases left unmatched: 3. The CDR3 extends over 15 amino acids. The germline gives CDR1 SGHRS, CDR2 YFSETQ. The CDR3 loop is CASSLEVAGSYEQYF. CDR3 DNA: TGCGCCAGCAGCTTGGAAGTAGCGGGGTCCTACGAGCAGTACTTC.

The J gene is TRBJ1-2, the V gene TRBV7-9; TRBD1 is a possible D gene (5 bases). V was trimmed by 3 bases and J by 6 bases, leaving 20 bases between them. The CDR3 length is 16 residues. Germline V gene sequence: CDR1 SEHNR, CDR2 FQNEAQ (reference sequence). CDR3 nucleotides: TGTGCCAGCAGCTTGGAGAGGACCGGGGGGATAGATGGCTACACCTTC. This gives the protein CASSLERTGGIDGYTF.

The rearrangement uses TRBV9 and TRBJ2-7; D remains ambiguous. The CDR3 totals 15 residues. Germline values: CDR1 SGDLS, CDR2 YYNGEE. Trimming pared 3 bases from V and 10 bases from J, leaving 23 bases between. Written as DNA, the CDR3 is TGTGCCAGCAGCGAAGGGTCAGATACGCAGTATTTTCAGTACTTC. Protein: CASSEGSDTQYFQYF.

The genes are TRBV12-3 or TRBV12-4 and TRBJ1-2; TRBD1 aligns across 10 bases. V was pared by 6 bases and J by 6 bases, with 4 bases of the junction left unmatched. The CDR3 runs 13 residues. Written as DNA, the CDR3 is TGTGCCAGCAGGAGGGACAGGGGAAATGGCTACACCTTC. It encodes CASRRDRGNGYTF.

Regarding this clonotype: This is likely a read error, given that the CDR3 carries no conserved phenylalanine or tryptophan at its end. The DNA is left out, because the CDR3 cannot be placed on it with certainty; the CDR3 is given as TCRdb lists it. The genes are TRBV7-8 and TRBJ1-2; the D call of TRBD1 is as the table states it, not checked on the DNA. Inclusive of both ends, the CDR3 amounts to 13 amino acids. CDR1 is SGHVS, CDR2 FQNEAQ, per germline. This CDR3 is CASSLDPDGTALS.

The chain recombines TRBV9 with TRBJ2-7; D tentatively reads TRBD1 or TRBD2 (6 bases each). V gave up 6 bases and J gave up 9 bases, with 25 bases separating them. There are 15 residues in the CDR3. Germline CDR1 SGDLS, CDR2 YYNGEE. Here the CDR3 DNA reads TGTGCCAGCACACCGGGTCTGGGGAGGACAGATACGCAGTACGTC. It codes for CASTPGLGRTDTQYV.

Turning to this clonotype: The CDR3 does not close with the conserved phenylalanine or tryptophan, likely indicating a read error. The gene calls are TRBV5-1 and TRBJ2-7; the D gene is possibly TRBD2 (5 bases). This CDR3 is built from 14 residues. Per germline, CDR1 SGHRS and CDR2 YFSETQ. In nucleotides, the CDR3 is TGCTCCAGCAGCATAAACCCGACCCGGGGCGAGCAGTACTCC. Residues: CSSSINPTRGEQYS.

About this clonotype itself: As the CDR3 is not closed by the conserved phenylalanine or tryptophan, this likely results from a read error. Because the CDR3's place on the DNA is in doubt, the DNA is left out and the CDR3 is given as listed by TCRdb. This chain links TRBV2 with TRBJ1-1. The CDR3 totals 15 residues, both ends included. Germline CDR1 SNHLY, CDR2 FYNNEI. The CDR3: CASSVGPKAPLHFGY.

Of note for this clonotype: As the CDR3 is not closed by the conserved phenylalanine or tryptophan, this likely results from a read error. The limits of the CDR3 on the DNA are not certain, so only TCRdb's listed CDR3 is given. CDR3 loop: CASWGGGNDAEYR. The V call is TRBV7-3, the J call TRBJ2-3; the table names TRBD1, a call not compared with the DNA. The CDR3 has 13 amino acids, counting both end residues. Germline values: CDR1 SGHTA, CDR2 FQGTGA.

The V and J genes are TRBV7-6 and TRBJ2-1; 7 positions match TRBD1. V was clipped by 1 base and J by 13 bases; unmatched bases: 16. CDR3 length: 16 residues. Germline lookup yields CDR1 SGHVS and CDR2 FNYEAQ. In DNA form, the CDR3 reads TGTGCCAGCAGCTTAGGGGACAGCAAAGAGACCCAGTACCAGTTCTTC. As protein: CASSLGDSKETQYQFF.

The chain employs TRBV2 and TRBJ2-5; no firm D call. Germline CDR1 SNHLY, CDR2 FYNNEI. V was clipped by 6 bases and J by 13 bases, with 15 bases between them. The CDR3 length is 11 residues. The CDR3 sequence: CASSVQETAYF. The DNA for the CDR3 is TGTGCCAGCAGCGTACAAGAGACCGCGTACTTC.

To note about this clonotype: At one boundary the junction diverges from the germline segment, which might be a read error. The chain combines TRBV7-9 with TRBJ2-7; possible D gene TRBD1, 6 bases. Germline V gene lookup returns CDR1 SEHNR and CDR2 FQNEAQ (reference sequence). CDR3 length: 12 residues. In DNA form, the CDR3 reads TGTGCCAGCAGCTTAGGGTCGGACAGTCGGCTCTTC. Protein: CASSLGSDSRLF.

The CDR3 sequence is CASRLAGANYTQYF. The CDR3 DNA reads TGTGCCAGCAGATTAGCGGGAGCGAACTATACGCAGTATTTT. The J gene is TRBJ2-3, the V gene TRBV9, with 9 bases fitting TRBD2. V dropped 5 bases and J dropped 7; count of bases not matched to a gene: 8. This CDR3 spans 14 amino acids. Per the germline V gene, CDR1 is SGDLS and CDR2 is YYNGEE.

Only one count was recorded for this clonotype. Likely a read error: the CDR3 ends without its conserved phenylalanine or tryptophan. It is unclear where the CDR3 begins or ends on the DNA, so no DNA is shown, and the CDR3 is as TCRdb lists it. The J gene is TRBJ2-1, the V gene TRBV24-1; whether TRBD2, the table's D call, matches the DNA was not checked. Germline V CDR1 and CDR2: KGHDR, SFDVKD. Including both end residues, the CDR3 is 14 amino acids long. Here the CDR3 reads CATRASGSRDGQLS.

Comments on this clonotype: Its ends do not fully match the called genes, so a read error is possible. DNA of the CDR3: TGCGCCAGCAGCTTCACGCAGGGGTTTTTGTCCCGGTACTTC. Its protein is CASSFTQGFLSRYF. J is TRBJ2-5 and V is TRBV7-3; D is possibly TRBD1 (6 bases). Looked up from germline, CDR1 is SGHTA and CDR2 is FQGTGA. The CDR3 sequence is 14 residues long.

This chain connects TRBV7-8 to TRBJ1-1; the D is unclear. Germline lookup yields CDR1 SGHVS and CDR2 FQNEAQ. This CDR3 is built from 15 residues. The V gene lost 1 base and the J gene lost 11 bases, with 20 bases spanning the gap. The chain's CDR3 is CASSLDLTGDTQAFF. The CDR3 region has the DNA TGTGCCAGCAGCTTAGATCTGACTGGCGATACTCAGGCTTTCTTT.

This clonotype appeared a single time. The V gene is TRBV6-1, the J gene TRBJ2-7; perhaps TRBD1 as D (5 bases). V shed 6 bases and J shed 2 bases, with 14 bases lying between them. Per the germline V gene, CDR1 is MNHNS and CDR2 is SASEGT. The CDR3 is 14 residues long. The CDR3 DNA follows: TGTGCCAGCAGGGAGATAGGACAAGCCTACGAGCAGTACTTC. Translated, it gives CASREIGQAYEQYF.

CDR3: CASSVDGGFTDTQYF. CDR3 nucleotides: TGTGCCAGCAGCGTAGATGGGGGGTTCACAGATACGCAGTATTTT. The rearrangement links TRBV9 to TRBJ2-3, with D possibly being TRBD2 (6 bases). V lost 0 bases and J 2 bases, leaving 10 bases between the germline ends. The germline V gene encodes CDR1 SGDLS and CDR2 YYNGEE. This CDR3 comprises 15 residues.

Of note for this clonotype: At one boundary the junction diverges from the germline segment, which might be a read error. This chain links TRBV24-1 with TRBJ2-1; 7 bases line up with TRBD2. The CDR3 is 14 amino acids. Germline CDR1 and CDR2: KGHDR and SFDVKD. This CDR3 reads CATSTSERGDEELF. CDR3 DNA sequence: TGTGCCACCAGTACTAGCGAGAGAGGGGACGAGGAGCTCTTC.

With regard to this clonotype: Because it lacks the conserved phenylalanine or tryptophan at the end, this CDR3 is likely a read error. It is unclear where the CDR3 begins or ends on the DNA, so no DNA is shown, and the CDR3 is as TCRdb lists it. V is TRBV2 and J is TRBJ2-5; the table's D call of TRBD1 was not tested on the DNA. Germline V CDR1 and CDR2: SNHLY, FYNNEI. Inclusive of both ends, the CDR3 amounts to 14 amino acids. The CDR3 protein is CASSGGSEPSTHNS.

This clonotype came up a few times. The conserved final phenylalanine or tryptophan is absent from the CDR3, which likely points to a read error. Because the CDR3's place on the DNA is in doubt, the DNA is left out and the CDR3 is given as listed by TCRdb. Here the CDR3 reads CATSRGSDQETQYFWDGAV. This chain connects TRBV15 to TRBJ2-1. The germline V gene has CDR1 LNHNV and CDR2 YYDKDF (reference sequence). With termini counted, the CDR3 has 19 amino acids.

The V call is TRBV19, the J call TRBJ1-6; 7 bases match TRBD1. The ends lost 11 bases at V and 10 bases at J; junction bases unmatched: 14. Germline V gene lookup returns CDR1 LNHDA and CDR2 SQIVND (reference sequence). The CDR3 totals 14 residues. CDR3 in amino acids: CAWSFEGAKSPLHF. The CDR3 DNA reads as TGTGCCTGGAGTTTTGAGGGGGCGAAGTCACCCCTCCACTTT.

This sequence joins TRBV7-8 and TRBJ2-3; D gene ambiguous. CDR1 is SGHVS and CDR2 is FQNEAQ in the germline V gene. This CDR3 has 14 amino acids. The V end lost 0 bases, the J end lost 11 bases, and 15 bases lay between the germline ends. The CDR3 loop reads CASSLAVGRDEQYF. The CDR3 DNA reads as TGTGCCAGCAGCTTAGCGGTTGGTCGCGATGAGCAGTATTTT.

The rearrangement uses TRBV25-1 and TRBJ2-1; tentative D call: TRBD2 (6 bases). The CDR3 has 16 amino acids. V lost 6 bases and J 6 bases, leaving 21 bases between the germline ends. Germline V gene lookup returns CDR1 MGHDK and CDR2 SYGVNS. The CDR3 loop reads CASSPPVARGANEQFF. The CDR3 region has the DNA TGTGCCAGCAGCCCCCCAGTCGCGCGGGGTGCCAATGAGCAGTTCTTC.

The chain employs TRBV7-2 and TRBJ2-7; D might be TRBD1 or TRBD2, each matching 5 bases. The CDR3 runs 18 residues. Germline V gives CDR1 SGHTA, CDR2 FQGNSA. V shed 3 bases and J shed 3 bases, with 24 bases lying between them. The CDR3 nucleotides read TGTGCCAGCAGCTTCGGGGCAACCCAGGAGGCCCAGTACTACGAGCAGTACGTC. The encoded protein is CASSFGATQEAQYYEQYV.

In the case of this clonotype: The DNA is left out, because the CDR3 cannot be placed on it with certainty; the CDR3 is given as TCRdb lists it. The V and J genes are TRBV7-9 and TRBJ2-3; the DNA was not used to check the table's D call, TRBD1. The CDR3 numbers 14 amino acids, ends counted. Germline-derived CDR1 and CDR2 are SEHNR and FQNEAQ (reference sequence). CDR3 sequence: CAGQGARGTQYFEF.

On this clonotype itself: One end of the junction does not line up with germline, which may come from a read error. The genes are TRBV9 and TRBJ2-3; tentative D call: TRBD2 (6 bases). This CDR3 spans 14 amino acids. In germline, CDR1 is SGDLS, CDR2 YYNGEE. CDR3 protein: CASSLEGGTNEKHF. The CDR3 coding sequence is TGCGCCAGCAGCTTAGAGGGAGGTACTAATGAAAAACATTTT.

Comments on this clonotype: The junction differs from germline at one of its ends, possibly a read error. V and J are TRBV7-2 and TRBJ2-3; D is uncertain. The CDR3 consists of 14 residues. The germline CDR1 and CDR2 sequences are SGHTA and FQGNSA. The CDR3 sequence: CASSLGAGPYTQYF. CDR3 in DNA: TGTGCCAGCAGCTTAGGGGCAGGTCCTTATACCCAGTATTTT.